The clone carrying this T cell receptor (beta chain) appeared a single time. Germline and junction disagree at one end, which may indicate a read error. The data stem from a study of blood T cell repertoires in COVID-19. Study as a whole: The United States, Italy and Spain provided the acute and convalescent COVID-19 samples. Sample material is recorded as cDNA or gDNA derived from T cells, B-cell-depleted T cells, or PBMCs.

Clones were sequenced by immunoSEQ multiplex PCR, and TCRdb holds only the in-frame ones, with some missing. The sample consists of a few hundred thousand clones, roughly 84% of them appearing once. Assignment of participants to cohorts was predicated upon participant-reported clinical history. Cohort 3 recovered donors had two negative PCRs, clearance, or symptom resolution. Per germline, CDR1 SEHNR and CDR2 FQNEAQ (reference sequence). This CDR3 has 12 residues. This rearrangement joins TRBV7-9 to TRBJ2-1; 10 bases map to TRBD2. The TCR originated in a woman aged 25 to 39 who had recovered from COVID-19. The sample was PBMCs or T cells enriched from blood (not recorded which). The CDR3 DNA sequence: TGTGCCAGCAGCCCTAGCGGGGGTGCCCAACTCTTC. Its translation is CASSPSGGAQLF.